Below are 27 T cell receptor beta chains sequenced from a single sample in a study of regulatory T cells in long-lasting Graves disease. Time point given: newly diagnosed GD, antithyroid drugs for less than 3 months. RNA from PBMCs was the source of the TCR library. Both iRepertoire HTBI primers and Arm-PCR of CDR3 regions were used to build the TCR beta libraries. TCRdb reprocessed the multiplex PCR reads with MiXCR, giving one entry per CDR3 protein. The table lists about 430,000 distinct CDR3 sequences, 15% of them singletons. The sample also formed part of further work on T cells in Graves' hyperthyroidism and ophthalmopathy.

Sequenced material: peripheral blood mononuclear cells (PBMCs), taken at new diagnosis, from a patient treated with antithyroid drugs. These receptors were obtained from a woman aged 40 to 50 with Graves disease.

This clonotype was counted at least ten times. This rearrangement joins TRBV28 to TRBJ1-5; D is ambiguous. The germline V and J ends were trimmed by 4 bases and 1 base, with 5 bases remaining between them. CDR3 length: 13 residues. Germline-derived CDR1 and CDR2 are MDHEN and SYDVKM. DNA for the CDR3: TGTGCCAGCAGTTATACAAGCAATCAGCCCCAGCATTTT. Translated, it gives CASSYTSNQPQHF.

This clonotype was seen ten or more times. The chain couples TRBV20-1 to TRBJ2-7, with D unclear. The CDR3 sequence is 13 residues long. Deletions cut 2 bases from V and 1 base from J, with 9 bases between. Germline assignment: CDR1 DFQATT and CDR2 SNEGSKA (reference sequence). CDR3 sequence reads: CSARSGRSYEQYF. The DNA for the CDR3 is TGCAGTGCTAGATCAGGAAGATCCTACGAGCAGTACTTC.

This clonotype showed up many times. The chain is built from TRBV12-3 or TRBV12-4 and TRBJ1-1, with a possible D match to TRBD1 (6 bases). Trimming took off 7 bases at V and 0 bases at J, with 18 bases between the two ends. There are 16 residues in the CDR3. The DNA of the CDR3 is TGTGCCAGCATGTGGGGGGGCAATTCTGTGAACACTGAAGCTTTCTTT. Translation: CASMWGGNSVNTEAFF.

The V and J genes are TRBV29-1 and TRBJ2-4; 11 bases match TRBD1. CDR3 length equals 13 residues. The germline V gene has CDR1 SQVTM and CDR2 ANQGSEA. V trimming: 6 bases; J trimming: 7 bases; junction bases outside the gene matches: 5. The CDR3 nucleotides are TGCAGCGTCGTCCGGGACAGGGGGAACATTCAGTACTTC. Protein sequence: CSVVRDRGNIQYF.

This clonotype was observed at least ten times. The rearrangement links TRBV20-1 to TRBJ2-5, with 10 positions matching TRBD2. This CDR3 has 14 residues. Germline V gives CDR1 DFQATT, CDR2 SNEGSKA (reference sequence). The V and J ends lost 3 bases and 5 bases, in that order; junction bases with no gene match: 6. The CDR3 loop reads CSASPSGRAETQYF. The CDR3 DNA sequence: TGCAGTGCTAGTCCCAGCGGGAGGGCGGAGACCCAGTACTTC.

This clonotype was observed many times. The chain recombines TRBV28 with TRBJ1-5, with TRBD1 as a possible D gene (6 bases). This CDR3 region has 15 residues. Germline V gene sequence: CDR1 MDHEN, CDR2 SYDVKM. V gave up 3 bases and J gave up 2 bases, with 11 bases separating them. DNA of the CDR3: TGTGCCAGCAGTTTTGCGGGGGGCGGCAATCAGCCCCAGCATTTT. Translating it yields CASSFAGGGNQPQHF.

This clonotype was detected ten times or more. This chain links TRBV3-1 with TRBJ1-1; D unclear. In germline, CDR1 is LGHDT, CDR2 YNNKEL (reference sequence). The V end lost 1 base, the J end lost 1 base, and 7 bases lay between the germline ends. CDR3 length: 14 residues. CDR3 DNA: TGTGCCAGCAGCCAAGCCACAGAGAACACTGAAGCTTTCTTT. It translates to CASSQATENTEAFF.

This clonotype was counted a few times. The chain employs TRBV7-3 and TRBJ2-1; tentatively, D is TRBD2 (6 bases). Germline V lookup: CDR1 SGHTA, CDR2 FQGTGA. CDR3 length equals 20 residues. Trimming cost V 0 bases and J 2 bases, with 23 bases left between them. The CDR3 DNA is TGTGCCAGCAGCTTAACCGCGACAGCCAATAGCGGTACTGCCTACAATGAGCAGTTCTTC. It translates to CASSLTATANSGTAYNEQFF.

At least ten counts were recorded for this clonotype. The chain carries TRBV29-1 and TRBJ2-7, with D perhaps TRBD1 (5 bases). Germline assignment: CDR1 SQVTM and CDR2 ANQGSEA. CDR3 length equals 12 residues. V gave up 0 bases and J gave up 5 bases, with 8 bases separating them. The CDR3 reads CSVEDLTDEQYF. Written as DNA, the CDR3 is TGCAGCGTTGAAGACCTGACAGACGAGCAGTACTTC.

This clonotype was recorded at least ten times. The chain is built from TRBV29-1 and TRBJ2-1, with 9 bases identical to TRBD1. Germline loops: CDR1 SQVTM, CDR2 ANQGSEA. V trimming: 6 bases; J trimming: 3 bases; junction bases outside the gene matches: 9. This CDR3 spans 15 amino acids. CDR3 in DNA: TGCAGCGTAGAAAAGGGACAGGGAGTCTACAATGAGCAGTTCTTC. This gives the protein CSVEKGQGVYNEQFF.

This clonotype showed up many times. The CDR3 nucleotides are TGCGCCAGCAGTGAGAACGGCAGGGAGGGGGCCGGGGAGCTGTTTTTT. This gives the protein CASSENGREGAGELFF. This chain connects TRBV10-1 to TRBJ2-2; a possible D gene is TRBD2 (7 bases). The CDR3 consists of 16 residues. Trimming removed 2 bases at V and 6 bases at J, with 16 bases between. Germline CDR1 WNHNN, CDR2 SYGVQD (reference sequence).

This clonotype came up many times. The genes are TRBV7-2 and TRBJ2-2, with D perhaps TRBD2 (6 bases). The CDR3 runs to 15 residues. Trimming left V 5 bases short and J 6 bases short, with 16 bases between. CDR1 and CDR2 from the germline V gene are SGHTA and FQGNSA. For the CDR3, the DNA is TGTGCCAGCAGCCCCGGCGGAGGGTTTCCCGGGGAGCTGTTTTTT. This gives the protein CASSPGGGFPGELFF.

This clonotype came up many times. CDR3 sequence reads: CASSVLGLPYEQYF. The CDR3 nucleotides are TGTGCCAGCAGCGTATTAGGTCTCCCCTACGAGCAGTACTTC. This sequence joins TRBV11-3 and TRBJ2-7; no reliable D call. Germline CDR1 and CDR2: SGHNT and YENEEA. V lost 5 bases and J lost 2, with 13 bases in between. The CDR3 runs to 14 residues.

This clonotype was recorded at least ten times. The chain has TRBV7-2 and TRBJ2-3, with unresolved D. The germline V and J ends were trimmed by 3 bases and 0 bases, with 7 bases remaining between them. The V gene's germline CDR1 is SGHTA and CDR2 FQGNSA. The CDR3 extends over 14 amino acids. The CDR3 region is CASSLMPSTDTQYF. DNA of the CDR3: TGTGCCAGCAGCTTGATGCCTAGCACAGATACGCAGTATTTT.

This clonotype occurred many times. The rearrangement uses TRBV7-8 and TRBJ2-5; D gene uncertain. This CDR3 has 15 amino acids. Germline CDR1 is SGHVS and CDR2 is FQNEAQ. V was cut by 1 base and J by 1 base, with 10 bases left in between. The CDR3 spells CASSLETWTQETQYF. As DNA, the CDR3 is TGTGCCAGCAGCTTAGAAACATGGACCCAAGAGACCCAGTACTTC.

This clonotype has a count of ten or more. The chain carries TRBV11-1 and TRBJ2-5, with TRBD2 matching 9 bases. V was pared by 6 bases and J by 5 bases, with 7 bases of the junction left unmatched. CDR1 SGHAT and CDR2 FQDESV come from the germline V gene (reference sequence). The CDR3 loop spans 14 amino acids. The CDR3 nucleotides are TGTGCCAGCAGATTTAGCGGGAGAGGGGAGACCCAGTACTTC. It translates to CASRFSGRGETQYF.

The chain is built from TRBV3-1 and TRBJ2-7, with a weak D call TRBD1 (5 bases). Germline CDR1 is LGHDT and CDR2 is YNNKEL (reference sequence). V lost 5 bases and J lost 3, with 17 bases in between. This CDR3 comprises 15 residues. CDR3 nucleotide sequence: TGTGCCAGCAGCTCAACGTCAGGGTGGGTCTACGAGCAGTACTTC. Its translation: CASSSTSGWVYEQYF.

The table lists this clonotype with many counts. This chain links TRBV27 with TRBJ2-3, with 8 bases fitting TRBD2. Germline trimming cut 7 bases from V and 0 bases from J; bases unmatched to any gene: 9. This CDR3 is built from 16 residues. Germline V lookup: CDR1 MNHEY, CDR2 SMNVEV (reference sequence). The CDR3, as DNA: TGTGCCAGCAAAGGGGTTAGCGGGAAAAGCACAGATACGCAGTATTTT. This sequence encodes CASKGVSGKSTDTQYF.

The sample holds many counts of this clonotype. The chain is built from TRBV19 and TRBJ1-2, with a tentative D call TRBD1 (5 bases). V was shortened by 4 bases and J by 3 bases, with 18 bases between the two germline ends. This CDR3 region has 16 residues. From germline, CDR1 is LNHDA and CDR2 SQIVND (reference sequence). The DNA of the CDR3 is TGTGCCAGTAGTACCGCCCGGGGCCTCGCCGACTATGGCTACACCTTC. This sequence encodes CASSTARGLADYGYTF.

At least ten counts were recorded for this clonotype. The CDR3 is CASSVTRSSAHNEQFF. The CDR3 DNA is TGTGCCAGCAGCGTCACTAGGAGTAGCGCCCACAATGAGCAGTTCTTC. The V and J genes are TRBV9 and TRBJ2-1, with a tentative D call TRBD2 (5 bases). Germline CDR1 SGDLS, CDR2 YYNGEE. There are 16 residues in the CDR3. V dropped 2 bases and J dropped 5 bases, with 17 bases sitting between them.

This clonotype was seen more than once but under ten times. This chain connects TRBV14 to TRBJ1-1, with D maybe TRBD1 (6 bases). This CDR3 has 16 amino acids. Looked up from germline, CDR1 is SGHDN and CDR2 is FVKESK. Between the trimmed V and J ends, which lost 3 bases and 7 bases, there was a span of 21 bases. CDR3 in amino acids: CASSQRGDTERHEAFF. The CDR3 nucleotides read TGTGCCAGCAGCCAGAGAGGGGACACTGAGAGACATGAAGCTTTCTTT.

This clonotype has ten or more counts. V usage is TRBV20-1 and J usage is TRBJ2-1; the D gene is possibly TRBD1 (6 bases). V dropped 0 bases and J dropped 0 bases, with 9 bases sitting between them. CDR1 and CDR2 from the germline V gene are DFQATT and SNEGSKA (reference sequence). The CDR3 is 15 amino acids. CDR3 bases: TGCAGTGCTAGAGAGGACAGTCGCTCCTACAATGAGCAGTTCTTC. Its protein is CSAREDSRSYNEQFF.

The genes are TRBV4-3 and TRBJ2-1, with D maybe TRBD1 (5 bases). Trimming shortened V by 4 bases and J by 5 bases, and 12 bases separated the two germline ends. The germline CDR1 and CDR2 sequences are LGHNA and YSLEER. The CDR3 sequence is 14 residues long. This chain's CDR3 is CASSPGRGDNEQFF. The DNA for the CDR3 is TGCGCCAGCAGCCCTGGTAGGGGTGACAATGAGCAGTTCTTC.

The chain's CDR3 is CASSLETSGRAKETQYF. The CDR3 DNA reads TGTGCCAGCAGCCTAGAGACTAGCGGGAGAGCGAAAGAGACCCAGTACTTC. The chain carries TRBV11-1 and TRBJ2-5; 12 bases match TRBD2. Germline V gene data show CDR1 as SGHAT and CDR2 as FQDESV (reference sequence). Trimming took 5 bases from V and 3 from J; bases not matched to a gene: 10. This CDR3 contains 17 residues.

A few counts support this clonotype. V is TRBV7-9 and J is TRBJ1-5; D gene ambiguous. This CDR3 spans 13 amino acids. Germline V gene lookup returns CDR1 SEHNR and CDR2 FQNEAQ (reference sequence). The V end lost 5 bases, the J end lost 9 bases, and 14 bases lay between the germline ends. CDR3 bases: TGTGCCAGCAGCGACGGCGCGGGTCGGCCCCAGCATTTT. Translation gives CASSDGAGRPQHF.

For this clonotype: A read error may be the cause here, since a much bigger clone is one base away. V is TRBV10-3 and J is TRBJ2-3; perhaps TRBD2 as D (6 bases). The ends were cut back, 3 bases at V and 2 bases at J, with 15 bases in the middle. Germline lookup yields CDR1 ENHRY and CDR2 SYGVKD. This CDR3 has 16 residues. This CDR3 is CAISDGLANITDTQYF. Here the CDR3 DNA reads TGTGCCATCAGTGATGGTCTAGCGAATATCACAGATACGCAGTATTTT.

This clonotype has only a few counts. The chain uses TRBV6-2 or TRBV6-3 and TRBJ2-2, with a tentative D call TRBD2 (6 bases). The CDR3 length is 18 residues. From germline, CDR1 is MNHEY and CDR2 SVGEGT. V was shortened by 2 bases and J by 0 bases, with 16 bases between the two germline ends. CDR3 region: CASSYNMWTGANTGELFF. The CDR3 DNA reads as TGTGCCAGCAGTTACAATATGTGGACGGGAGCGAACACCGGGGAGCTGTTTTTT.